This passage covers 13 T cell receptor beta chains from one sample sequenced in a study of regulatory T cells in long-lasting Graves disease. Sequencing libraries for TCR beta were prepared with iRepertoire HTBI primers and Arm-PCR of CDR3 regions. TCRdb re-derived calls from the multiplex PCR reads in MiXCR, one entry per CDR3 protein. The data show over 250,000 distinct CDR3 sequences, 20% to 25% seen once. Time point of the sample: persistent/refractory GD, antithyroid drugs over 5 years with positive TRAb. TCR sequences were obtained from RNA taken from PBMCs. This specimen was peripheral blood mononuclear cells (PBMCs), taken when the disease was refractory, from a patient treated with antithyroid drugs. The origin of the receptors is a female donor with Graves disease.

This clonotype was detected only a few times. The V and J genes are TRBV29-1 and TRBJ1-2; no reliable D call. Germline CDR1 and CDR2: SQVTM and ANQGSEA. V lost 3 bases to trimming and J lost 4 bases, with 12 bases between them. The CDR3 has 13 residues. The CDR3 here is CSVESANVYGYTF. CDR3 sequence (DNA): TGCAGCGTTGAGTCGGCCAACGTCTATGGCTACACCTTC.

V and J are TRBV9 and TRBJ1-3; D unresolved. V was clipped by 2 bases and J by 4 bases, with 10 bases between them. The CDR3 spans 14 residues. CDR1 SGDLS and CDR2 YYNGEE come from the germline V gene. DNA for the CDR3: TGTGCCAGCAGCGTCTACGGGTCGGGAAACACCATATATTTT. It yields the protein CASSVYGSGNTIYF.

Details on this clonotype: A read error is possible here, since a much larger clone lies one base away. This chain joins TRBV20-1 and TRBJ2-7; a weak D match, TRBD1 (5 bases). The CDR3 contains 13 residues. Germline-derived CDR1 and CDR2 are DFQATT and SNEGSKA (reference sequence). CDR3: CSARGWGYDGQHF. DNA of the CDR3: TGCAGTGCTAGGGGGTGGGGCTACGATGGGCAGCACTTC.

This clonotype was seen only a few times. J is TRBJ1-6 and V is TRBV20-1; D is unclear. There are 15 residues in the CDR3. Germline CDR1 is DFQATT and CDR2 is SNEGSKA (reference sequence). Trimming cost V 7 bases and J 0 bases, with 13 bases left between them. CDR3 residues: CSVGSLGSYNSPLHF. CDR3 nucleotide sequence: TGCAGTGTAGGGTCCCTTGGCTCCTATAATTCACCCCTCCACTTT.

Concerning this clonotype: A much larger clone is a single base away; this may be a read error. The gene calls are TRBV7-8 and TRBJ2-3; a possible D gene is TRBD1 (5 bases). Germline lookup yields CDR1 SGHVS and CDR2 FQNEAQ. Trimming shortened V by 4 bases and J by 2 bases, and 13 bases separated the two germline ends. The CDR3 loop spans 15 amino acids. CDR3: CASSYNRINTDTQYF. For the CDR3, the DNA is TGTGCCAGCAGCTATAACAGGATAAACACAGATACGCAGTATTTT.

This clonotype has ten or more counts. The CDR3 is CASSLKRVEGQFF. The CDR3 DNA reads as TGTGCCAGCAGCTTAAAGAGGGTGGAAGGGCAGTTCTTC. The rearrangement joins TRBV7-2 to TRBJ2-1; TRBD2 might be the D (5 bases). V lost 2 bases to trimming and J lost 12 bases, with 14 bases between them. This CDR3 has 13 amino acids. The germline V gene has CDR1 SGHTA and CDR2 FQGNSA. Together with reference TRBV7-2 and TRBJ2-1, the CDR3 gives the full variable domain: GAGVSQSPSNKVTEKGKDVELRCDPISGHTALYWYRQSLGQGLEFLIYFQGNSAPDKSGLPSDRFSAERTGGSVSTLTIQRTQQEDSAVYLCASSLKRVEGQFFGPGTRLTVL.

The CDR3 DNA reads TGCGCCAGCAGCTTGGGACAGGTCTCCTATAATTCACCCCTCCACTTT. It codes for CASSLGQVSYNSPLHF. The chain couples TRBV5-1 to TRBJ1-6; perhaps TRBD1 as D (6 bases). Trimming took off 0 bases at V and 0 bases at J, with 7 bases between the two ends. The CDR3 is 16 residues long. CDR1 is SGHRS, CDR2 YFSETQ, per germline.

The genes are TRBV9 and TRBJ2-1; TRBD2 matches 12 bases. The CDR3 runs to 18 residues. The germline V gene has CDR1 SGDLS and CDR2 YYNGEE. V dropped 0 bases and J dropped 0; count of bases not matched to a gene: 4. CDR3 sequence reads: CASSVESSGRGSYNEQFF. The CDR3 bases are TGTGCCAGCAGCGTAGAGTCTAGCGGGAGGGGCTCCTACAATGAGCAGTTCTTC.

This clonotype was picked up a small number of times. The chain links TRBV28 to TRBJ2-3, with D perhaps assigned TRBD1 or TRBD2 (6 bases each). Germline V lookup: CDR1 MDHEN, CDR2 SYDVKM. V lost 3 bases, J lost 2 bases, and 18 bases lay in between. The CDR3 runs to 17 residues. The CDR3 bases are TGTGCCAGCAGTTTCTCCCCCGGGGGCTTTAACACAGATACGCAGTATTTT. Amino acid sequence: CASSFSPGGFNTDTQYF.

This clonotype was recorded a few times. The chain carries TRBV3-1 and TRBJ2-5; 11 nucleotides align to TRBD2. The germline CDR1 and CDR2 sequences are LGHDT and YNNKEL (reference sequence). The CDR3 consists of 17 residues. V gave up 5 bases and J gave up 1 base; unmatched junction bases: 9. In DNA form, the CDR3 reads TGTGCCAGCAGCTCCAGTTCCCTAGCGGGAGGCCAAGAGACCCAGTACTTC. As protein: CASSSSSLAGGQETQYF.

This clonotype was counted between two and nine times. The V and J genes are TRBV6-2 or TRBV6-3 and TRBJ2-5, with a tentative D call TRBD1 (5 bases). Trimming left V 8 bases short and J 1 base short, with 14 bases between. There are 14 residues in the CDR3. Per germline, CDR1 MNHEY and CDR2 SVGEGT. Here the CDR3 reads CASGKTGTQETQYF. The CDR3 DNA reads as TGTGCCAGCGGAAAAACAGGCACCCAAGAGACCCAGTACTTC.

The chain recombines TRBV12-3 or TRBV12-4 with TRBJ1-6; D is uncertain. The CDR3 is 16 residues long. Trimming took off 6 bases at V and 3 bases at J, with 15 bases between the two ends. CDR3 in DNA: TGTGCCAGCAGACCCGCGGGGTCCCTCTATAATTCACCCCTCCACTTT. Its translation: CASRPAGSLYNSPLHF.

The sample holds many counts of this clonotype. This rearrangement joins TRBV28 to TRBJ2-5, with TRBD1 identical over 7 bases. The J segment lost 3 bases and the V segment lost 0 bases, leaving 4 bases of the junction unmatched. CDR1 is MDHEN, CDR2 SYDVKM, per germline. This CDR3 has 15 amino acids. The DNA for the CDR3 is TGTGCCAGCAGTTTATGGCAGGGGGATGAAGAGACCCAGTACTTC. It specifies CASSLWQGDEETQYF.